This T cell receptor beta chain was observed in a study of T cell responses to AZD1222 COVID-19 vaccine. A note on this clone: Antigen unknown.

The germline gives CDR1 SGHTA, CDR2 FQGTGA. After removal of 5 bases from V and 5 bases from J, the junction contained 6 bases not matched to a gene. The CDR3 length is 15 residues. Clones were read by immunoSEQ multiplex PCR, and TCRdb kept only the in-frame ones, dropping some. This sample has about 140,000 clones, with roughly 89% found just once. Overall study findings and caveats: Repertoires in all cases were sampled only once the peak T cell response had passed.

This chain links TRBV7-3 with TRBJ2-1; TRBD2 matches 10 bases. The origin of this receptor is an adult who received the MenACWY meningococcal vaccine as a control. Sample: peripheral blood, taken 28 days after the second dose of the MenACWY control vaccine. The CDR3 sequence: CASSQTSGANNEQFF. DNA for the CDR3: TGTGCCAGCAGCCAAACTAGCGGGGCCAACAATGAGCAGTTCTTC. Variable domain in full (rest from reference TRBV7-3 and TRBJ2-1): GAGVSQTPSNKVTEKGKYVELRCDPISGHTALYWYRQSLGQGPEFLIYFQGTGAADDSGLPNDRFFAVRPEGSVSTLKIQRTERGDSAVYLCASSQTSGANNEQFFGPGTRLTVL.